Below, 30 T cell receptor beta chains from the same sample are listed, as sequenced in a study of cytomegalovirus exposure and HLA in healthy donors (dated by TCRdb to the late 2010s). Libraries were prepared through the immunoSEQ multiplex PCR assay. For the multiplex PCR, a mixture combining 60 forward primers for TCR Vbeta segments and 13 reverse primers for TCR Jbeta segments was used. Entries here come from immuneACCESS through TCRdb and include only in-frame sequences with V and J called. Some clones fail to appear in such tables; in the studies checked, an unresolved V gene covers under half of the shortfall, and the cause of the remainder is unknown. The sample has under 45,000 clones on record. The ten largest clones capture 4% of the sample. Sequencing used PBMCs. Receptor source: a male donor in good health and CMV-seronegative.

This chain uses TRBV6-5 with TRBJ2-2; D may be TRBD2 (5 bases). V was pared by 0 bases and J by 6 bases, with 14 bases between. This CDR3 has 16 residues. The germline V gene has CDR1 MNHEY and CDR2 SVGAGI. The CDR3 sequence is CASSYSRTPRAGELFF. The CDR3 nucleotides are TGTGCCAGCAGTTACTCGAGAACCCCGAGGGCCGGGGAGCTGTTTTTT.

The CDR3 DNA follows: TGTGCCAGCAGACTCCACGACAGGGATGATCGGCAGTACTTC. It specifies CASRLHDRDDRQYF. The chain is built from TRBV28 and TRBJ2-7, with TRBD1 identical over 7 bases. CDR1 MDHEN and CDR2 SYDVKM come from the germline V gene. The CDR3 is made up of 14 amino acids. J was trimmed by 9 bases and V by 6 bases; bases with no gene match: 14.

The rearrangement uses TRBV29-1 and TRBJ2-5; D remains unclear. Trimming took off 3 bases at V and 2 bases at J, with 10 bases between the two ends. Germline V gene sequence: CDR1 SQVTM, CDR2 ANQGSEA. The CDR3 length is 13 residues. CDR3 DNA sequence: TGCAGCGTTGAGAGTTCCAGGCAAGAGACCCAGTACTTC. Its translation: CSVESSRQETQYF.

The J gene is TRBJ2-2, the V gene TRBV6-1; D might be TRBD1 (6 bases). The CDR3 sequence is 15 residues long. Germline CDR1 MNHNS, CDR2 SASEGT. With 4 bases removed from V and 3 bases from J, the gap between germline ends came to 12 bases. The DNA of the CDR3 is TGTGCCAGCAGTGGAACAGGGAGTTACACCGGGGAGCTGTTTTTT. Protein product: CASSGTGSYTGELFF.

J is TRBJ2-3 and V is TRBV9; D is uncertain. Germline loops: CDR1 SGDLS, CDR2 YYNGEE. CDR3 length: 14 amino acids. V lost 0 bases, J lost 3 bases, and 8 bases lay in between. CDR3 bases: TGTGCCAGCAGCGTAGATTCCGTGACAGATACGCAGTATTTT. It specifies CASSVDSVTDTQYF.

The chain joins TRBV10-3 to TRBJ2-3; possible D gene TRBD2, 6 bases. This CDR3 region has 17 residues. Germline V gene sequence: CDR1 ENHRY, CDR2 SYGVKD. Trimming stripped 4 bases from V and 0 bases from J, with 17 bases between. DNA of the CDR3: TGTGCCATCAGTGGTGACGCGGGGCTCAGTAGCACAGATACGCAGTATTTT. It yields the protein CAISGDAGLSSTDTQYF.

The chain links TRBV7-8 to TRBJ2-3; TRBD2 aligns across 12 bases. Germline V lookup: CDR1 SGHVS, CDR2 FQNEAQ. With V trimmed by 6 bases and J by 15 bases, 10 bases remained unmatched. This CDR3 is built from 13 residues. The CDR3 here is CASSPSGGAKSYF. DNA of the CDR3: TGTGCCAGCAGTCCTAGCGGGGGGGCGAAGTCATATTTT. Drawing the rest from reference TRBV7-8 and TRBJ2-3, the complete variable domain is GAGVSQSPRYKVAKRGQDVALRCDPISGHVSLFWYQQALGQGPEFLTYFQNEAQLDKSGLPSDRFFAERPEGSVSTLKIQRTQQEDSAVYLCASSPSGGAKSYFGPGTRLTVL.

The chain recombines TRBV5-6 with TRBJ2-1; D unresolved. V lost 2 bases to trimming and J lost 12 bases, with 24 bases between them. CDR1 SGHDT and CDR2 YYEEEE come from the germline V gene. CDR3 length: 16 amino acids. The CDR3 loop reads CASSFFFETTMIGQFF. Written as DNA, the CDR3 is TGTGCCAGCAGCTTTTTTTTCGAAACTACAATGATCGGGCAGTTCTTC. Supplemented by reference TRBV5-6 and TRBJ2-1, the full variable domain reads DAGVTQSPTHLIKTRGQQVTLRCSPKSGHDTVSWYQQALGQGPQFIFQYYEEEERQRGNFPDRFSGHQFPNYSSELNVNALLLGDSALYLCASSFFFETTMIGQFFGPGTRLTVL.

The CDR3 protein is CASSSVSEAFF. The CDR3 DNA reads TGTGCCAGCAGCTCTGTGAGTGAAGCTTTCTTT. This sequence joins TRBV7-9 and TRBJ1-1; D gene unclear. The V end lost 4 bases, the J end lost 7 bases, and 7 bases lay between the germline ends. CDR1 and CDR2 from the germline V gene are SEHNR and FQNEAQ (reference sequence). The CDR3 covers 11 residues.

The rearrangement uses TRBV6-1 and TRBJ1-1; maybe TRBD1 (5 bases). The V gene's germline CDR1 is MNHNS and CDR2 SASEGT. This CDR3 is built from 13 residues. The V end was cut by 2 bases, the J end by 3 bases, with 7 bases between. This CDR3 is CASSEQGHTEAFF. The CDR3, as DNA: TGTGCCAGCAGTGAACAGGGCCACACTGAAGCTTTCTTT.

The rearrangement links TRBV5-6 to TRBJ1-1, with D possibly matching TRBD1 (6 bases). Germline CDR1 is SGHDT and CDR2 is YYEEEE. CDR3 size: 14 residues. V was trimmed by 4 bases and J by 2 bases, leaving 12 bases between them. The CDR3 is CASSAGTLNTEAFF. The CDR3 region has the DNA TGTGCCAGCAGCGCCGGGACACTTAACACTGAAGCTTTCTTT. The whole variable domain, filled in from reference TRBV5-6 and TRBJ1-1, reads DAGVTQSPTHLIKTRGQQVTLRCSPKSGHDTVSWYQQALGQGPQFIFQYYEEEERQRGNFPDRFSGHQFPNYSSELNVNALLLGDSALYLCASSAGTLNTEAFFGQGTRLTVV.

This chain joins TRBV30 and TRBJ1-2; D ambiguous. From germline, CDR1 is GTSNPN and CDR2 SVGIG (reference sequence). V gave up 2 bases and J gave up 1 base, with 8 bases separating them. CDR3 length: 13 amino acids. This chain's CDR3 is CAWSFRGNYGYTF. The CDR3 region has the DNA TGTGCCTGGAGTTTCCGGGGTAACTATGGCTACACCTTC.

This chain joins TRBV6-1 and TRBJ1-5; 8 bases match TRBD1. Germline CDR1 is MNHNS and CDR2 is SASEGT. V gave up 10 bases and J gave up 7 bases; unmatched junction bases: 12. There are 14 residues in the CDR3. As DNA, the CDR3 is TGTGCCATCCGGGAAACAGGGGGTTACCAGCCCCAGCATTTT. It yields the protein CAIRETGGYQPQHF.

CDR3 amino acids: CASSRGQARSYEQYF. The CDR3 nucleotides read TGTGCCAGCAGCCGGGGACAGGCCCGCTCCTACGAGCAGTACTTC. This chain connects TRBV7-9 to TRBJ2-7; 8 positions match TRBD1. V lost 5 bases and J lost 0; bases outside the gene matches: 6. Germline V CDR1 and CDR2: SEHNR, FQNEAQ (reference sequence). The CDR3 is 15 amino acids.

The chain uses TRBV27 and TRBJ1-2; TRBD1 might be the D (5 bases). The CDR3 has 14 residues. Germline CDR1 is MNHEY and CDR2 is SMNVEV (reference sequence). V was trimmed by 3 bases and J by 2 bases, leaving 10 bases between them. DNA for the CDR3: TGTGCCAGCAGTTTGGGGGGTGCGAACTATGGCTACACCTTC. Its translation: CASSLGGANYGYTF.

The chain links TRBV6-5 to TRBJ1-1; TRBD1 is a possible D gene (5 bases). This CDR3 spans 14 amino acids. V shed 2 bases and J shed 0 bases, with 7 bases lying between them. CDR1 MNHEY and CDR2 SVGAGI come from the germline V gene. CDR3 sequence (DNA): TGTGCCAGCAGTTACGCAGGGATGAACACTGAAGCTTTCTTT. It yields the protein CASSYAGMNTEAFF.

The genes are TRBV18 and TRBJ2-1, with 8 bases identical to TRBD1. The V and J ends lost 0 bases and 8 bases, in that order; junction bases with no gene match: 6. The CDR3 consists of 15 residues. CDR1 is KGHSH, CDR2 LQKENI, per germline. The CDR3 DNA sequence: TGTGCCAGCTCACCACCCCCGCAGGGGGCCTATGAGCAGTTCTTC. It translates to CASSPPPQGAYEQFF.

The gene calls are TRBV18 and TRBJ2-2, with D perhaps TRBD2 (6 bases). This CDR3 contains 16 residues. V dropped 3 bases and J dropped 2 bases, with 13 bases sitting between them. Germline-derived CDR1 and CDR2 are KGHSH and LQKENI. This CDR3 is CASSPRQGGNTGELFF. The CDR3 coding sequence is TGTGCCAGCTCACCGCGGCAGGGAGGCAACACCGGGGAGCTGTTTTTT.

The CDR3 nucleotides are TGTGCCAGCAGCCTCGAGATCGGCGGGGATACCTACGAGCAGTACTTC. This sequence encodes CASSLEIGGDTYEQYF. J is TRBJ2-7 and V is TRBV7-9; D is possibly TRBD2 (6 bases). V was pared by 5 bases and J by 2 bases, with 19 bases between. The CDR3 is 16 amino acids. Germline V gene sequence: CDR1 SEHNR, CDR2 FQNEAQ (reference sequence).

This rearrangement joins TRBV5-6 to TRBJ1-1; weak D call: TRBD1 (5 bases). V lost 1 base and J lost 3, with 7 bases in between. There are 13 residues in the CDR3. Germline CDR1 reads SGHDT; CDR2 reads YYEEEE. The CDR3 sequence is CASSLIGDTEAFF. The CDR3 region has the DNA TGTGCCAGCAGCTTGATAGGGGACACTGAAGCTTTCTTT. Variable domain in full (rest from reference TRBV5-6 and TRBJ1-1): DAGVTQSPTHLIKTRGQQVTLRCSPKSGHDTVSWYQQALGQGPQFIFQYYEEEERQRGNFPDRFSGHQFPNYSSELNVNALLLGDSALYLCASSLIGDTEAFFGQGTRLTVV.

This chain joins TRBV5-6 and TRBJ2-1; 9 bases map to TRBD2. The CDR3 length is 15 residues. Germline values: CDR1 SGHDT, CDR2 YYEEEE. With 2 bases clipped from V and 11 bases from J, the junction kept 11 bases outside the gene matches. CDR3 in amino acids: CASSLRRGGPTKQFF. The DNA for the CDR3 is TGTGCCAGCAGCTTAAGGCGGGGGGGGCCGACAAAGCAGTTCTTC.

This sequence joins TRBV9 and TRBJ2-5, with 7 bases that match TRBD1. The germline V gene has CDR1 SGDLS and CDR2 YYNGEE. The CDR3 sequence is 12 residues long. V dropped 4 bases and J dropped 4; count of bases not matched to a gene: 1. Written as DNA, the CDR3 is TGTGCCAGCAGCCCAGGGGGAGAGACCCAGTACTTC. It encodes CASSPGGETQYF.

The CDR3 protein is CASTVPGELFF. CDR3 coding DNA: TGTGCCAGCACGGTACCCGGGGAGCTGTTTTTT. The V call is TRBV6-6, the J call TRBJ2-2; D call uncertain. The CDR3 consists of 11 residues. In germline, CDR1 is MNHNY, CDR2 SVGAGI (reference sequence). Trimming cost V 7 bases and J 6 bases, with 6 bases left between them.

The chain carries TRBV30 and TRBJ2-7; 7 bases fit TRBD2. This CDR3 comprises 16 residues. Germline V gene data show CDR1 as GTSNPN and CDR2 as SVGIG (reference sequence). V shed 0 bases, J shed 0 bases, and the junction held 8 bases outside the gene matches. DNA for the CDR3: TGTGCCTGGAGTGTACGAAGCGGGGCTTACTCCTACGAGCAGTACTTC. Its protein product is CAWSVRSGAYSYEQYF.

V usage is TRBV29-1 and J usage is TRBJ1-5; no clear D. CDR3 length: 15 amino acids. Looked up from germline, CDR1 is SQVTM and CDR2 is ANQGSEA. The V end lost 4 bases, the J end lost 0 bases, and 13 bases lay between the germline ends. CDR3 protein: CSVAWAVNSNQPQHF. CDR3 nucleotide sequence: TGCAGCGTTGCTTGGGCAGTCAATAGCAATCAGCCCCAGCATTTT.

The V and J genes are TRBV27 and TRBJ2-1; D is undetermined. The CDR3 is 16 residues long. V gave up 7 bases and J gave up 1 base, with 17 bases separating them. The germline gives CDR1 MNHEY, CDR2 SMNVEV (reference sequence). The CDR3 sequence is CASNSYLARSYNEQFF. The CDR3 coding sequence is TGTGCCAGCAATTCATACCTTGCTAGATCCTACAATGAGCAGTTCTTC.

The chain employs TRBV6-4 and TRBJ2-6; D not certain. CDR1 is MRHNA and CDR2 is SNTAGT in the germline V gene. V was pared by 4 bases and J by 1 base, with 5 bases between. There are 14 residues in the CDR3. The CDR3 here is CASSVASGANVLTF. The CDR3 DNA follows: TGTGCCAGCAGTGTGGCTTCTGGGGCCAACGTCCTGACTTTC.

The J gene is TRBJ2-5, the V gene TRBV7-2; 8 positions match TRBD2. J gave up 5 bases and V 10 bases, and 15 bases lay outside the gene matches. Germline V gene sequence: CDR1 SGHTA, CDR2 FQGNSA. The CDR3 length is 15 residues. This CDR3 is CATKSGGAGSETQYF. The CDR3 DNA reads TGTGCCACTAAATCGGGGGGGGCGGGATCTGAGACCCAGTACTTC.

The chain has TRBV5-1 and TRBJ2-2; weak D call: TRBD1 (6 bases). Per the germline V gene, CDR1 is SGHRS and CDR2 is YFSETQ. V lost 3 bases to trimming and J lost 1 base, with 16 bases between them. The CDR3 contains 17 residues. The CDR3 sequence: CASSSLFKGVNTGELFF. DNA of the CDR3: TGCGCCAGCAGCTCCCTTTTCAAGGGGGTGAACACCGGGGAGCTGTTTTTT.

The chain has TRBV2 and TRBJ1-2; D gene ambiguous. Trimming removed 3 bases at V and 4 bases at J, with 15 bases between. Germline values: CDR1 SNHLY, CDR2 FYNNEI. This CDR3 is 15 amino acids long. The CDR3 DNA reads as TGTGCCAGCAGTGATCGGAGGCAACCGACCTATGGCTACACCTTC. Protein sequence: CASSDRRQPTYGYTF. Complete variable domain (other parts from reference TRBV2 and TRBJ1-2): EPEVTQTPSHQVTQMGQEVILRCVPISNHLYFYWYRQILGQKVEFLVSFYNNEISEKSEIFDDQFSVERPDGSNFTLKIRSTKLEDSAMYFCASSDRRQPTYGYTFGSGTRLTVV.